The 20 T cell receptor beta chains listed next were all sequenced from one sample in a study of lymphopenia after photon versus proton radiotherapy (dated by TCRdb to about 2019). Receptors were amplified or captured by the immunoSEQ multiplex PCR assay. As stored in TCRdb, this immuneACCESS dataset retains in-frame rearrangements with V and J assigned. A fraction of the clones does not appear; measured against another copy, unresolved V genes explain less than half of the discrepancy, and the remainder lacks a known reason. The table for this sample lists 29,000 or so clones; around nine tenths of them were counted only once. The top ten clonotypes cover more than 45% of the sample. This sample comprised peripheral blood, obtained from a patient treated with proton-based radiotherapy. Receptors originate from a woman aged 55-69 years with cholangiocarcinoma. Some clones in this sample may be carry-over from other donors' samples.

The chain has TRBV5-1 and TRBJ1-1; TRBD1 might be the D (5 bases). V was cut by 2 bases and J by 1 base, with 12 bases left in between. The germline CDR1 and CDR2 sequences are SGHRS and YFSETQ. The CDR3 has 15 residues. The CDR3 coding sequence is TGCGCCAGCAGCTTCGGGGGTGGGACGAACACTGAAGCTTTCTTT. This codes for CASSFGGGTNTEAFF. Full variable domain (outside the CDR3, taken from reference TRBV5-1 and TRBJ1-1): KAGVTQTPRYLIKTRGQQVTLSCSPISGHRSVSWYQQTPGQGLQFLFEYFSETQRNKGNFPGRFSGRQFSNSRSEMNVSTLELGDSALYLCASSFGGGTNTEAFFGQGTRLTVV.

This rearrangement joins TRBV5-1 to TRBJ1-4; tentative D call: TRBD1 (5 bases). The length of the CDR3 is 14 residues. From germline, CDR1 is SGHRS and CDR2 YFSETQ. Between the trimmed V and J ends, which lost 2 bases and 4 bases, there was a span of 9 bases. The CDR3 is CASSFGGINEKLFF. In DNA form, the CDR3 reads TGCGCCAGCAGCTTCGGGGGAATTAATGAAAAACTGTTTTTT. Full variable domain (outside the CDR3, taken from reference TRBV5-1 and TRBJ1-4): KAGVTQTPRYLIKTRGQQVTLSCSPISGHRSVSWYQQTPGQGLQFLFEYFSETQRNKGNFPGRFSGRQFSNSRSEMNVSTLELGDSALYLCASSFGGINEKLFFGSGTQLSVL.

This clone was counted once. V gene TRBV7-8 combines with J gene TRBJ1-1; D unclear. The V end lost 5 bases, the J end lost 3 bases, and 4 bases lay between the germline ends. Germline V gene sequence: CDR1 SGHVS, CDR2 FQNEAQ. The CDR3 is 11 amino acids. The CDR3 nucleotides are TGTGCCAGCAGCCCGGACACTGAAGCTTTCTTT. Translation: CASSPDTEAFF.

The chain has TRBV4-1 and TRBJ2-2, with 8 bases lining up with TRBD2. The ends lost 4 bases at V and 1 base at J; junction bases unmatched: 5. This CDR3 has 16 residues. Germline V gene data show CDR1 as MGHRA and CDR2 as YSYEKL. CDR3 DNA: TGCGCCAGCAGCCGAGCGGGAGAATGGAACACCGGGGAGCTGTTTTTT. It specifies CASSRAGEWNTGELFF.

The chain is built from TRBV9 and TRBJ1-2; maybe TRBD1 (6 bases). V shed 4 bases and J shed 3 bases, with 13 bases lying between them. This CDR3 spans 14 amino acids. Germline lookup yields CDR1 SGDLS and CDR2 YYNGEE. This CDR3 reads CASSFGRGDYGYTF. Written as DNA, the CDR3 is TGTGCCAGCAGCTTTGGCAGGGGCGACTATGGCTACACCTTC. The full variable domain, in which reference TRBV9 and TRBJ1-2 provide the parts outside the CDR3, is DSGVTQTPKHLITATGQRVTLRCSPRSGDLSVYWYQQSLDQGLQFLIQYYNGEERAKGNILERFSAQQFPDLHSELNLSSLELGDSALYFCASSFGRGDYGYTFGSGTRLTVV.

The chain links TRBV27 to TRBJ2-7; TRBD2 is a possible D gene (5 bases). Trimming took off 5 bases at V and 3 bases at J, with 8 bases between the two ends. The CDR3 runs 12 residues. Germline assignment: CDR1 MNHEY and CDR2 SMNVEV (reference sequence). The CDR3 DNA reads TGTGCCAGCAGTCTTCGGGGCTACGAGCAGTACTTC. It codes for CASSLRGYEQYF.

There are a few counts of this clone. The chain combines TRBV19 with TRBJ1-5; D gene unclear. V was cut by 3 bases and J by 10 bases, with 13 bases left in between. CDR1 LNHDA and CDR2 SQIVND come from the germline V gene (reference sequence). The CDR3 is 13 amino acids. The CDR3 protein is CASSIGVLGPQHF. CDR3 in DNA: TGTGCCAGTAGTATCGGAGTTCTTGGTCCCCAGCATTTT.

The chain uses TRBV7-9 and TRBJ2-1; possibly TRBD2 for D (5 bases). Germline CDR1 reads SEHNR; CDR2 reads FQNEAQ (reference sequence). The CDR3 has 14 amino acids. The V end was cut by 0 bases, the J end by 8 bases, with 11 bases between. DNA of the CDR3: TGTGCCAGCAGCTTAGCCGACTATTTTGATGAGCAGTTCTTC. Translation gives CASSLADYFDEQFF. The full variable domain, completed using reference TRBV7-9 and TRBJ2-1, is DTGVSQNPRHKITKRGQNVTFRCDPISEHNRLYWYRQTLGQGPEFLTYFQNEAQLEKSRLLSDRFSAERPKGSFSTLEIQRTEQGDSAMYLCASSLADYFDEQFFGPGTRLTVL.

V is TRBV5-5 and J is TRBJ2-2, with TRBD1 matching 8 bases. The CDR3 sequence is 18 residues long. The V gene's germline CDR1 is SGHKS and CDR2 YYEKEE (reference sequence). The V segment lost 4 bases and the J segment 4 bases; nucleotides outside the gene matches: 15. The CDR3 DNA reads TGTGCCAGCAGCCCCCAGACCCAGACAGGGGCTCGCACCGGGGAGCTGTTTTTT. Its translation: CASSPQTQTGARTGELFF.

The rearrangement links TRBV7-9 to TRBJ2-3; D is possibly TRBD1 (5 bases). Germline values: CDR1 SEHNR, CDR2 FQNEAQ (reference sequence). The length of the CDR3 is 12 residues. V dropped 5 bases and J dropped 15 bases, with 18 bases sitting between them. The CDR3 DNA reads as TGTGCCAGCAGCGCTATACAGGTTGGCTCCTATTTT. It specifies CASSAIQVGSYF.

This chain links TRBV19 with TRBJ2-2; TRBD2 aligns across 8 bases. Germline CDR1 and CDR2: LNHDA and SQIVND (reference sequence). Germline trimming cut 5 bases from V and 1 base from J; bases unmatched to any gene: 9. The CDR3 extends over 17 amino acids. CDR3 DNA: TGTGCCAGTAGTCACAGGCGTGGGACTAGGAACACCGGGGAGCTGTTTTTT. This translates into CASSHRRGTRNTGELFF.

CDR3 residues: CASRTPGRSSYNEQFF. The CDR3, as DNA: TGTGCCAGCAGGACACCGGGACGGAGCTCCTACAATGAGCAGTTCTTC. The chain recombines TRBV7-2 with TRBJ2-1; D may match TRBD1 or TRBD2 (5 bases each). Trimming took 6 bases from V and 0 from J, leaving 15 bases between them. Germline assignment: CDR1 SGHTA and CDR2 FQGNSA. CDR3 length equals 16 residues.

This chain uses TRBV28 with TRBJ2-5, with D perhaps matching TRBD1 (7 bases). The CDR3 sequence is 14 residues long. Germline loops: CDR1 MDHEN, CDR2 SYDVKM. Trimming shortened V by 10 bases and J by 4 bases, and 19 bases separated the two germline ends. The CDR3 loop reads CATTSGGGGETQYF. The DNA of the CDR3 is TGTGCCACCACCTCAGGGGGAGGAGGAGAGACCCAGTACTTC.

The chain has TRBV7-2 and TRBJ2-7, with D possibly called TRBD1 or TRBD2 (5 bases each). Germline loops: CDR1 SGHTA, CDR2 FQGNSA. The length of the CDR3 is 16 residues. The V gene lost 1 base and the J gene lost 3 bases, with 16 bases spanning the gap. The CDR3 DNA reads TGTGCCAGCAGCTTAGTTTCTGGTCCGAGGGGCTACGAGCAGTACTTC. This codes for CASSLVSGPRGYEQYF.

The chain uses TRBV29-1 and TRBJ2-2; D unclear. V gave up 4 bases and J gave up 6 bases, with 6 bases separating them. This CDR3 contains 11 residues. Germline V gene lookup returns CDR1 SQVTM and CDR2 ANQGSEA. CDR3 DNA: TGCAGCGTTGGACTCTCCGGGGAGCTGTTTTTT. Amino acids: CSVGLSGELFF.

The sample holds one count of this clone. The rearrangement uses TRBV27 and TRBJ2-5; 13 positions agree with TRBD2. This CDR3 contains 18 residues. V shed 2 bases and J 1 base; nucleotides not matched to a gene: 7. Germline assignment: CDR1 MNHEY and CDR2 SMNVEV (reference sequence). This chain's CDR3 is CASSLGALAGGRQETQYF. Written as DNA, the CDR3 is TGTGCCAGCAGTTTAGGGGCACTAGCGGGAGGGCGCCAAGAGACCCAGTACTTC.

The rearrangement uses TRBV4-1 and TRBJ1-1; 7 nucleotides align to TRBD1. This CDR3 spans 16 amino acids. Trimming removed 1 base from V and 1 base from J; junction bases left unmatched: 6. Germline V gene lookup returns CDR1 MGHRA and CDR2 YSYEKL. CDR3: CASSQAPGGQNTEAFF. Here the CDR3 DNA reads TGCGCCAGCAGCCAAGCTCCAGGGGGGCAGAACACTGAAGCTTTCTTT.

The chain joins TRBV7-2 to TRBJ1-2; the match to TRBD1 covers 7 bases. V was clipped by 1 base and J by 4 bases; unmatched bases: 6. Germline CDR1 reads SGHTA; CDR2 reads FQGNSA. This CDR3 comprises 15 residues. CDR3 DNA sequence: TGTGCCAGCAGCTTAGGACAGGGTTTGTCCTATGGCTACACCTTC. Its translation is CASSLGQGLSYGYTF.

V and J are TRBV2 and TRBJ1-4, with 9 positions matching TRBD1. The germline gives CDR1 SNHLY, CDR2 FYNNEI. This CDR3 has 14 amino acids. V lost 6 bases, J lost 8 bases, and 7 bases stayed unmatched. The CDR3 loop is CASRGQGSGEKLFF. The CDR3 DNA follows: TGTGCCAGCAGGGGACAGGGCTCAGGAGAAAAACTGTTTTTT.

J is TRBJ2-7 and V is TRBV7-2; 15 positions match TRBD2. Germline V lookup: CDR1 SGHTA, CDR2 FQGNSA. The trim removed 3 bases at V and 4 bases at J, leaving 1 base unmatched. This CDR3 spans 15 amino acids. CDR3 bases: TGTGCCAGCAGCTTCGGACTAGCGGGAGGGTACGAGCAGTACTTC. This sequence encodes CASSFGLAGGYEQYF.